Here is one T cell receptor (beta chain) with its context. This CDR3 has 16 amino acids. Germline lookup yields CDR1 LGHDT and CDR2 YNNKEL (reference sequence). The V segment lost 2 bases and the J segment 5 bases; nucleotides outside the gene matches: 8. This sample stems from a study of control samples from healthy donors and cancer patients. TCRdb's copy holds only in-frame clones and misses some; the assay was immunoSEQ multiplex PCR. The sample has about 110,000 clones, around 89% seen once. This chain connects TRBV3-1 (or the pseudogene TRBV3-2) to TRBJ2-5; 10 positions agree with TRBD2. The receptor was derived from a woman aged 60-70 years with lung cancer. The sample was PBMCs. The DNA for the CDR3 is TGTGCCAGCAGCCAAACCAGCGGGGGGGCCCGGGAGACCCAGTACTTC. Amino acid sequence: CASSQTSGGARETQYF.